Detailed here is one T cell receptor beta chain. The target of this receptor is not known. No clone much larger than this one lies a single base away; base qualities are absent. This sample stems from a study of blood T cells in healthy people across ages (dated by TCRdb to between 2015 and 2017). In the study overall: In model experiments, template switching captured about one uniquely barcoded TCR beta cDNA molecule for every two T cells. The donors were divided into four age groups: young (average around 17 years), middle-aged (about 40), aged (around 67) and long-lived (about 80). Donors of different ages were randomly distributed across sequencing lanes to avoid experimental bias. For two donors (one aged 18 to 29 and one aged 80 or older), the study analyzed two additional independent replicas of 1 million unique cDNA reads from the same blood draw. To track age-related changes in TCR beta repertoire diversity, the study relied on deep sequencing normalized with unique cDNA molecular identifiers. On the study overall, not on this receptor specifically: Because donor CMV infection status was unknown, age-related changes in expanded clonotypes were potentially confounded. Compared with the aged group, the long-lived group had more naive CD4+ T cells, fewer expanded clones and increased TCR diversity, suggesting age selection. As age increased, observed TCR beta diversity per million T cells dropped in a roughly linear way, and a significant reduction was already evident by age roughly 40. The percentage of naive T cells measured by flow cytometry correlated strongly with observed TCR beta diversity. Bulk unsorted PBMC profiling prevented conclusive comparison of naive and antigen-experienced compartments. Estimates of total diversity from one million sequenced T cells were regarded as lower bounds and underestimates.

The library was obtained by 5' RACE. The instrument was an Illumina HiSeq 2500. A second PCR of roughly 6 to 12 cycles was performed with a sample-barcoded 5' primer and a J-beta primer mix. Each TCR beta cDNA molecule received a unique molecular identifier from a template-switch 5' adaptor carrying 12 random nucleotides. At least 3 million CDR3-containing paired-end reads were obtained from each sample. First-strand cDNA synthesis was performed from all RNA using the Mint cDNA synthesis kit, with priming by a TRBC-specific oligonucleotide. All cDNA was treated with uracil-DNA glycosylase and then went through a first 18-cycle PCR with the universal primers M1SS and BC2_uni_R. The study's own analysis went as follows. Normalization of each sample was performed by random selection of 1 million high-quality reads, each carrying a distinct molecular identifier. Reads with shared molecular identifiers were discarded instead of being binned into consensus sequences. MiTCR, with a Q25 quality threshold and the strictest error-elimination algorithm, was used for CDR3 identification, clonotype clustering and error correction. A nonparametric unseen species model with Euler transformation was used to estimate lower-bound total TCR beta diversity. TCRdb reran the public reads through fastp at Q25 and MiXCR, keeping productive beta chains. Every entry covers one CDR3 protein and lists the most common genes and DNA from its rows. TCRdb's processing, not the authors' own work, is the source of the V and J calls. This sample has approximately 1.5 million distinct CDR3 sequences in its table, and 30% to 40% of those were observed once. Jointly, the top ten make up approximately 10% of the sample.

Donors were a few dozen systemically healthy Caucasian individuals from Russia aged about 6 to 100 years. Ten milliliters of peripheral blood were drawn from each donor into EDTA-treated Vacutainer tubes. Ficoll-Paque density-gradient centrifugation was used to isolate PBMCs, with at least 6.5 million per sample. Total RNA was extracted from PBMCs with Trizol reagent, with at least 5.5 micrograms obtained per sample. For every donor, an aliquot of PBMCs went through flow cytometry to measure the percentages of naive CD45RAhigh/CD27high T cells. The germline V gene specifies SGHTA as CDR1 and FQGTGA as CDR2. Taken from cysteine to phenylalanine, the CDR3 has 15 residues. Kept here is only the CDR3 DNA, which spans 45 bases and is read in frame from base 1. V loses 4 bases at its end and J loses 0 bases; junction bases beyond the gene matches: 5.

The rearranged chain carries TRBV7-3 and TRBJ1-2, and TRBD1 aligns with 7 junction nucleotides. The clonotype comes from a woman in her twenties or thirties in good health. Specimen: blood. This receptor has the CDR3 CASSSGQLTNYGYTF. The DNA sequence reads TGTGCCAGCAGCTCGGGACAGCTAACTAACTATGGCTACACCTTC.